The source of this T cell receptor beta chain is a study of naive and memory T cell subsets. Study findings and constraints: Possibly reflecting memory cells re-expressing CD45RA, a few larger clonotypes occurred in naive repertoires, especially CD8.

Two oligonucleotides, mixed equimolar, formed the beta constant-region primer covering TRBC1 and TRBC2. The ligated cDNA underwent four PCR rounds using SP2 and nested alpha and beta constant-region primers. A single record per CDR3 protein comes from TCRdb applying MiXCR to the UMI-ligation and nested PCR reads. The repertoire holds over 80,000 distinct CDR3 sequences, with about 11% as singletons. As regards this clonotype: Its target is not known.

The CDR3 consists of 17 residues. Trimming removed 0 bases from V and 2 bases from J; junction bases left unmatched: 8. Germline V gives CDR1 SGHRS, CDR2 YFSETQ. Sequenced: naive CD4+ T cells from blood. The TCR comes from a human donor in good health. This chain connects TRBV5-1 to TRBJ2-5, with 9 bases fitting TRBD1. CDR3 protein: CASSLAISGQGQETQYF. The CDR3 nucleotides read TGCGCCAGCAGCTTGGCGATCTCGGGACAGGGTCAAGAGACCCAGTACTTC.